The present T cell receptor (beta chain) was sequenced within a study of T cells in Graves' hyperthyroidism and ophthalmopathy. Broader study findings: Prediction of ophthalmopathy progression came a median around 6.1 months pre-onset. Ophthalmopathy and stable hyperthyroidism were separated by a 13 V-J model.

On this clonotype itself: Its antigen remains unidentified. A much bigger clone sits one base away, suggesting this may be a read error.

Germline-derived CDR1 and CDR2 are KGHDR and SFDVKD. With 5 bases removed from V and 5 bases from J, the gap between germline ends came to 20 bases. The CDR3 sequence is 16 residues long. Exclusion of patients followed from uncontrolled infection, other autoimmune disease, pregnancy or lactation. Roughly 9.1 ml of fresh peripheral blood supplied the PBMCs. It was RNA transcripts that yielded the amplified TCR beta CDR3 regions. The HTBI primer set served for first-round RT-PCR of the TCR CDR3. MiXCR, applied by TCRdb to the multiplex PCR reads, yields one record per CDR3 protein. This sample yields 250,000 to 350,000 distinct CDR3 sequences, of which approximately 23% are seen a single time; roughly 60% belongs to the top ten.

Sequencing used blood. This clonotype originated in a man aged 25 to 40 with Graves' ophthalmopathy. The chain employs TRBV24-1 and TRBJ2-5; the D gene is possibly TRBD1 (6 bases). The CDR3 DNA reads TGTGCCACCAGTGCCGCAGGGGCGGCTGTTGTCGAGACCCAGTACTTC. The encoded protein is CATSAAGAAVVETQYF.